The 21 T cell receptor beta chains reported below all come from one sample, sequenced in a study of human T cells and chemical hapten exposure (dated by TCRdb to the early 2020s). Receptor amplification or capture employed RACE. The instrument given in TCRdb is NextSeq 500. TCRdb applied fastp at Q25 and MiXCR to the public reads, then kept only in-frame beta chains. Each CDR3 protein gets just one entry, which takes the most common genes and DNA from the rows behind it. For this sample there are roughly 110,000 distinct CDR3 sequences; more than 10% appear just once. The top ten clonotypes cover 1.6% of the sample. The label giving this sample's time point can be read as: pre-sensitization, week 0. This specimen's treatment or condition label, per the study, means: therapeutic diphenylcyclopropenone sensitization with weekly scalp DPC. The specimen comprised whole blood, sampled in connection with sensitization to the hapten diphenylcyclopropenone (DPC). These receptors all stem from a woman aged 50 to 60 with alopecia areata. Some clones in this sample may be carry-over from other donors' samples.

The chain employs TRBV28 and TRBJ1-1; possibly TRBD1 for D (5 bases). This CDR3 region has 13 residues. Germline V gene data show CDR1 as MDHEN and CDR2 as SYDVKM. Trimming left V 6 bases short and J 1 base short, with 9 bases between. CDR3 amino acids: CASRSTGNTEAFF. The CDR3, as DNA: TGTGCCAGCAGATCTACAGGGAACACTGAAGCTTTCTTT. The full variable domain, in which reference TRBV28 and TRBJ1-1 provide the parts outside the CDR3, is DVKVTQSSRYLVKRTGEKVFLECVQDMDHENMFWYRQDPGLGLRLIYFSYDVKMKEKGDIPEGYSVSREKKERFSLILESASTNQTSMYLCASRSTGNTEAFFGQGTRLTVV.

The chain carries TRBV29-1 and TRBJ2-1; D uncertain. Per germline, CDR1 SQVTM and CDR2 ANQGSEA. The CDR3 runs to 12 residues. V was trimmed by 1 base and J by 10 bases, leaving 11 bases between them. The CDR3 region has the DNA TGCAGCGTTGAAGCCGAGATTGGGGAGCAGTTCTTC. Its translation is CSVEAEIGEQFF.

At least ten counts were recorded for this clonotype. The V call is TRBV12-3 or TRBV12-4, the J call TRBJ2-3; 7 nucleotides agree with TRBD1. V trimming: 7 bases; J trimming: 1 base; junction bases outside the gene matches: 5. The CDR3 totals 14 residues. The DNA for the CDR3 is TGTGCCAGCACCCTAAGGGGGCGCACAGATACGCAGTATTTT. This encodes CASTLRGRTDTQYF.

This clonotype was observed many times. The chain recombines TRBV29-1 with TRBJ1-2; no definite D call. Germline lookup yields CDR1 SQVTM and CDR2 ANQGSEA. V was cut by 1 base and J by 8 bases, with 14 bases left in between. This CDR3 contains 13 residues. CDR3 amino acids: CSVEGDSFSGYTF. In DNA, the CDR3 is TGCAGCGTTGAAGGCGACTCCTTTTCAGGCTACACCTTC.

The chain couples TRBV12-3 or TRBV12-4 to TRBJ1-6; D may be TRBD1 (5 bases). V gave up 6 bases and J gave up 0 bases, with 15 bases separating them. CDR3 length: 17 amino acids. The CDR3 region is CASSRQPQSSYNSPLHF. DNA for the CDR3: TGTGCCAGCAGCCGACAGCCTCAGAGCTCCTATAATTCACCCCTCCACTTT.

This chain joins TRBV7-9 and TRBJ1-1; D remains unclear. Trimming pared 5 bases from V and 5 bases from J, leaving 12 bases between. The CDR3 is 13 residues long. The germline gives CDR1 SEHNR, CDR2 FQNEAQ (reference sequence). CDR3 loop: CASSPEGRTEAFF. The DNA for the CDR3 is TGTGCCAGCAGCCCCGAAGGGAGGACTGAAGCTTTCTTT.

A few counts support this clonotype. This chain joins TRBV18 and TRBJ1-1, with D tentatively TRBD1 (5 bases). CDR1 KGHSH and CDR2 LQKENI come from the germline V gene. Trimming cost V 0 bases and J 1 base, with 12 bases left between them. The CDR3 loop spans 16 amino acids. This CDR3 reads CASSPPGLTGNTEAFF. Here the CDR3 DNA reads TGTGCCAGCTCACCACCGGGACTCACGGGGAACACTGAAGCTTTCTTT.

The chain uses TRBV11-3 and TRBJ2-3, with 11 bases identical to TRBD2. The CDR3 loop spans 17 amino acids. Germline trimming cut 1 base from V and 3 bases from J; bases unmatched to any gene: 6. CDR1 is SGHNT, CDR2 YENEEA, per germline. CDR3 DNA: TGTGCCAGCAGCTTAGGGGGGACTAGCGGTGCTACAGATACGCAGTATTTT. Its translation is CASSLGGTSGATDTQYF.

This clonotype occurred many times. The chain combines TRBV20-1 with TRBJ2-1, with D perhaps TRBD1 (6 bases). Trimming removed 5 bases at V and 4 bases at J, with 15 bases between. From germline, CDR1 is DFQATT and CDR2 SNEGSKA (reference sequence). CDR3 size: 14 residues. CDR3 sequence: CSASRGGVYNEQFF. In nucleotides, the CDR3 is TGCAGTGCTTCTCGAGGGGGAGTGTACAATGAGCAGTTCTTC.

This clonotype was seen ten or more times. The J gene is TRBJ2-1, the V gene TRBV11-2, with D tentatively TRBD2 (6 bases). The V end lost 9 bases, the J end lost 6 bases, and 24 bases lay between the germline ends. This CDR3 is 16 amino acids long. Germline CDR1 and CDR2: SGHAT and FQNNGV. The CDR3 loop reads CASRGLGGRSGNEQFF. In DNA, the CDR3 is TGTGCCAGTCGCGGCTTGGGGGGACGGTCTGGCAATGAGCAGTTCTTC.

V is TRBV15 and J is TRBJ2-3, with D possibly TRBD2 on 5 matching bases. V lost 1 base, J lost 3 bases, and 11 bases lay in between. CDR1 is LNHNV, CDR2 YYDKDF, per germline (reference sequence). The CDR3 sequence is 15 residues long. The DNA of the CDR3 is TGTGCCACCAGCAGAGTACCCGGACTGACAGATACGCAGTATTTT. It encodes CATSRVPGLTDTQYF.

The chain carries TRBV7-9 and TRBJ1-1; 7 positions agree with TRBD1. Germline CDR1 SEHNR, CDR2 FQNEAQ (reference sequence). The length of the CDR3 is 17 residues. The J segment lost 2 bases and the V segment lost 5 bases, leaving 14 bases of the junction unmatched. CDR3 sequence reads: CASSKPREGQINTEAFF. Here the CDR3 DNA reads TGTGCCAGCAGCAAACCGAGGGAGGGACAGATTAACACTGAAGCTTTCTTT.

The gene calls are TRBV18 and TRBJ2-1; 8 bases fit TRBD1. This CDR3 region has 15 residues. From germline, CDR1 is KGHSH and CDR2 LQKENI. Trimming cost V 3 bases and J 6 bases; bases outside gene matches: 7. CDR3 protein: CASSPQGQEGNEQFF. The CDR3 DNA sequence: TGTGCCAGCTCACCCCAGGGACAGGAAGGCAATGAGCAGTTCTTC.

The sample holds a few counts of this clonotype. The V and J genes are TRBV7-2 and TRBJ1-2; D gene uncertain. Germline-derived CDR1 and CDR2 are SGHTA and FQGNSA. The CDR3 contains 14 residues. Trimming took 2 bases from V and 4 from J, leaving 11 bases between them. In DNA, the CDR3 is TGTGCCAGCAGCTTACGAAGTTTATTCTATGGCTACACCTTC. It specifies CASSLRSLFYGYTF.

The chain employs TRBV6-2 or TRBV6-3 and TRBJ2-7, with 8 nucleotides matching TRBD2. This CDR3 has 15 residues. The V gene's germline CDR1 is MNHEY and CDR2 SVGEGT. After removal of 0 bases from V and 3 bases from J, the junction contained 4 bases not matched to a gene. CDR3 sequence (DNA): TGTGCCAGCAGTTACTCGACGCTAGCGGGCTACGAGCAGTACTTC. It encodes CASSYSTLAGYEQYF.

The genes are TRBV29-1 and TRBJ1-1, with D perhaps matching TRBD1 (5 bases). The CDR3 is 12 residues long. Trimming stripped 7 bases from V and 1 base from J, with 10 bases between. Germline V gene sequence: CDR1 SQVTM, CDR2 ANQGSEA. CDR3 amino acids: CSDEGTNTEAFF. The CDR3, as DNA: TGCAGCGACGAGGGGACGAACACTGAAGCTTTCTTT.

This clonotype has a handful of counts. The gene calls are TRBV28 and TRBJ2-1; perhaps TRBD2 as D (6 bases). Germline V lookup: CDR1 MDHEN, CDR2 SYDVKM. CDR3 length equals 15 residues. V was shortened by 4 bases and J by 4 bases, with 14 bases between the two germline ends. The CDR3 reads CASSSIGRGYNEQFF. The CDR3 region has the DNA TGTGCCAGCAGTTCGATCGGGAGAGGGTACAATGAGCAGTTCTTC.

The chain joins TRBV6-6 to TRBJ2-7, with a weak D call TRBD2 (5 bases). The length of the CDR3 is 17 residues. Per the germline V gene, CDR1 is MNHNY and CDR2 is SVGAGI (reference sequence). V lost 4 bases, J lost 2 bases, and 21 bases lay in between. The CDR3 DNA follows: TGTGCCAGCAGTTCCCTCGGATTGAGGGATGGGACCTACGAGCAGTACTTC. This translates into CASSSLGLRDGTYEQYF.

This rearrangement joins TRBV6-1 to TRBJ2-5, with a tentative D call TRBD1 (6 bases). V was pared by 0 bases and J by 0 bases, with 17 bases between. The germline V gene has CDR1 MNHNS and CDR2 SASEGT. This CDR3 is built from 18 residues. The CDR3 nucleotides read TGTGCCAGCAGTGAAGCCTTTCCGGGACAACTCAACCAAGAGACCCAGTACTTC. This translates into CASSEAFPGQLNQETQYF.

A few counts support this clonotype. CDR3 sequence reads: CASSQDAAGGDHGYTF. The DNA of the CDR3 is TGCGCCAGCAGCCAAGATGCGGCAGGGGGCGATCATGGCTACACCTTC. The rearrangement uses TRBV4-3 and TRBJ1-2, with TRBD1 matching 8 bases. The junction had 9 bases not matched to a gene; V was cut back by 0 bases and J by 6 bases. CDR1 and CDR2 from the germline V gene are LGHNA and YSLEER. This CDR3 has 16 residues.

The chain uses TRBV6-2 or TRBV6-3 and TRBJ2-5, with D maybe TRBD1 (6 bases). The CDR3 consists of 14 residues. Germline V CDR1 and CDR2: MNHEY, SVGEGT. V shed 2 bases and J shed 5 bases, with 12 bases lying between them. CDR3 sequence: CASSYAGVGETQYF. CDR3 nucleotide sequence: TGTGCCAGCAGTTACGCAGGGGTAGGGGAGACCCAGTACTTC.